This T cell receptor beta chain was documented in a study of blood T cell repertoires in COVID-19. As for the study in general: Some COVID-19 samples were acute and others convalescent; all came from the United States, Italy and Spain. PBMCs, B-cell-depleted T cells, or T cells provided the cDNA or gDNA that made up the material.

This clone was recorded once. V gave up 5 bases and J gave up 2 bases; unmatched junction bases: 15. CDR3 size: 18 residues. CDR1 is SGHAT and CDR2 is FQNNGV in the germline V gene. Per the study methods: For nucleated cells, counts were estimated from reference gene primer amplification. The method was immunoSEQ multiplex PCR; TCRdb's version includes in-frame clones alone and lacks a portion of them. V and J calls and clone size are copied from that table; D and trimming were computed from the DNA. This table holds 150,000 to 200,000 clones, about 80% found once. The receptor was isolated from a woman aged 80 or over with acute or convalescent COVID-19. The material sequenced was peripheral blood. The V gene is TRBV11-2, the J gene TRBJ2-3; 8 positions agree with TRBD2. The DNA for the CDR3 is TGTGCCAGCAGCATCCTTTTAGGCGGGAGGACTCCCACAGATACGCAGTATTTT. This sequence encodes CASSILLGGRTPTDTQYF.